The rows below give T cell receptor beta chains drawn from one sample of a study of technical replicates of blood from a few donors. This table comes from immunoSEQ multiplex PCR, and its TCRdb copy is limited to in-frame clones, with some not included. This table has under 90,000 clones, 85% to 95% appearing once. Sequences were obtained from T cells isolated from PBMCs. These receptor sequences come from a human donor in good health. CDR3s include the opening cysteine and the closing phenylalanine or tryptophan. D genes are given only for firm matches. A row's size may be missing; if present it is once, few, many or a size class.

d_call | clone_size | j_call | v_call | cdr3_aa | cdr3_nt
- | - | TRBJ1-1 | TRBV5-1 | CASSGGVSAEAFF | TGCGCCAGCAGCGGTGGGGTTAGCGCTGAAGCTTTCTTT
- | - | TRBJ2-7 | TRBV10-2 | CASRFLGQSYEQYF | TGCGCCAGCAGATTCTTAGGACAGTCCTACGAGCAGTACTTC
- | - | TRBJ1-2 | TRBV7-9 | CAIPDKFNYGYTF | TGTGCCATCCCGGACAAATTTAACTATGGCTACACCTTC
TRBD1 | - | TRBJ1-1 | TRBV5-1 | CASSFQQGAWAEAFF | TGCGCCAGCAGCTTTCAGCAGGGGGCTTGGGCTGAAGCTTTCTTT
TRBD2 | - | TRBJ2-5 | TRBV30 | CAWSLGGGAVGETQYF | TGTGCCTGGAGTCTTGGCGGGGGGGCCGTTGGAGAGACCCAGTACTTC
- | - | TRBJ2-7 | TRBV25-1 | CASSSGTAEQYF | TGTGCCAGCAGCTCCGGGACTGCGGAGCAGTACTTC
TRBD1 | - | TRBJ1-4 | TRBV5-4 | CASSPGRDRDEKLFF | TGTGCCAGCAGCCCGGGGCGGGACAGGGATGAAAAACTGTTTTTT
TRBD1 | - | TRBJ2-5 | TRBV7-2 | CASSSQGMRETQYF | TGTGCCAGCAGCTCACAGGGGATGAGAGAGACCCAGTACTTC
TRBD2 | - | TRBJ2-1 | TRBV29-1 | CSVVLRLAKGNEQFF | TGCAGCGTTGTTCTCCGACTAGCGAAGGGGAATGAGCAGTTCTTC
TRBD2 | - | TRBJ2-7 | TRBV9 | CASSAGTSGYYEQYF | TGTGCCAGCAGCGCCGGGACTAGCGGATACTACGAGCAGTACTTC
- | - | TRBJ2-4 | TRBV11-1 | CASSQGLAKNIQYF | TGTGCCAGCAGTCAGGGGTTAGCCAAAAACATTCAGTACTTC
TRBD2 | - | TRBJ2-7 | TRBV13 | CASSYRLAGVYEQYF | TGTGCCAGCAGCTACCGACTAGCGGGAGTCTACGAGCAGTACTTC
TRBD1 | - | TRBJ2-2 | TRBV5-1 | CASSPWETGGADTGELFF | TGCGCCAGCAGCCCATGGGAGACAGGGGGCGCGGACACCGGGGAGCTGTTTTTT
- | - | TRBJ2-7 | TRBV6-5 | CASSSVASVQIYEQYF | TGTGCCAGCAGTTCCGTTGCTAGCGTCCAAATTTACGAGCAGTACTTC
- | - | TRBJ2-3 | TRBV6-1 | CASSERTTYRQGWDTQYF | TGTGCCAGCAGTGAAAGGACTACTTATCGCCAAGGTTGGGATACGCAGTATTTT
- | - | TRBJ1-1 | TRBV5-4 | CASSSQGRYEAFF | TGTGCCAGCAGTAGCCAGGGTAGATATGAAGCTTTCTTT
- | - | TRBJ1-2 | TRBV7-2 | CASSLRGWGYTF | TGTGCCAGCAGCTTAAGGGGCTGGGGCTACACCTTC
TRBD2 | - | TRBJ2-7 | TRBV4-1 | CASSQVSGTYEQYF | TGCGCCAGCAGCCAAGTTAGCGGGACCTACGAGCAGTACTTC
TRBD1 | once | TRBJ1-2 | TRBV27 | CASSLGTGIGYGYTF | TGTGCCAGCAGTTTGGGGACAGGGATTGGGTATGGCTACACCTTC
TRBD1 | - | TRBJ2-1 | TRBV23-1 | CASSQSESDRGETNEQFF | TGCGCCAGCAGTCAATCGGAATCTGACAGGGGGGAGACGAATGAGCAGTTCTTC
- | - | TRBJ2-3 | TRBV2 | CASSLVRADTQYF | TGTGCCAGCAGTCTCGTAAGAGCAGATACGCAGTATTTT
TRBD2 | - | TRBJ2-1 | TRBV30 | CAWGAGGDEQFF | TGTGCCTGGGGAGCGGGGGGCGATGAGCAGTTCTTC
TRBD1 | - | TRBJ2-7 | TRBV30 | CAWLLTGGMGQYF | TGTGCCTGGCTTTTGACAGGGGGAATGGGGCAGTACTTC
TRBD2 | once | TRBJ2-7 | TRBV16 | CASSQLPSGMFYEQYF | TGTGCCAGCAGCCAATTGCCTAGCGGGATGTTCTACGAGCAGTACTTC
TRBD2 | - | TRBJ2-7 | TRBV7-9 | CASSLARGLAGHRSYEQYF | TGTGCCAGCAGCTTAGCGCGGGGACTAGCGGGGCACCGCTCCTACGAGCAGTACTTC
TRBD1 | - | TRBJ1-1 | TRBV25-1 | CASSWTGANTEAFF | TGTGCCAGCAGTTGGACAGGGGCGAACACTGAAGCTTTCTTT